The 22 T cell receptor beta chains given below trace back to one sample, sequenced in a study of cytomegalovirus exposure and HLA in healthy donors. Researchers ran the PCR with 60 Vbeta and 13 Jbeta primers. Repertoires were generated with immunoSEQ multiplex PCR, while TCRdb's copy carries only in-frame clones and drops some. The sample has over 25,000 clones. The sample taken for sequencing was PBMCs. These TCRs come from a man aged 30-40 years in good health and CMV-seronegative.

J is TRBJ2-7 and V is TRBV5-1; TRBD1 matches at 7 bases. The J segment lost 6 bases and the V segment lost 5 bases, leaving 8 bases of the junction unmatched. The CDR3 is 13 residues long. In germline, CDR1 is SGHRS, CDR2 YFSETQ. As DNA, the CDR3 is TGCGCCAGCAGTGACACAGGGGTAGGCGAGCAGTACTTC. Translating it yields CASSDTGVGEQYF.

The chain couples TRBV4-3 to TRBJ2-3, with D possibly matching TRBD1 (5 bases). V gave up 2 bases and J gave up 1 base, with 13 bases separating them. Looked up from germline, CDR1 is LGHNA and CDR2 is YSLEER. The CDR3 is 16 amino acids. DNA for the CDR3: TGCGCCAGCAGCCAACGTGGAGTCAGGGGCACAGATACGCAGTATTTT. Protein product: CASSQRGVRGTDTQYF.

V is TRBV6-6 and J is TRBJ2-7, with D tentatively TRBD1 (5 bases). The CDR3 is 13 amino acids. V was clipped by 6 bases and J by 2 bases, with 11 bases between them. Germline V gene sequence: CDR1 MNHNY, CDR2 SVGAGI (reference sequence). DNA for the CDR3: TGTGCCAGCAGGACCGACAGAACCTACGAGCAGTACTTC. Residues: CASRTDRTYEQYF.

The CDR3 sequence: CATSRDGRYNQPQHF. CDR3 DNA: TGTGCCACCAGCAGAGATGGGAGGTACAATCAGCCCCAGCATTTT. The V call is TRBV15, the J call TRBJ1-5; D is unclear. CDR3 length: 15 amino acids. Per the germline V gene, CDR1 is LNHNV and CDR2 is YYDKDF (reference sequence). V shed 0 bases and J shed 3 bases, with 9 bases lying between them.

V and J are TRBV7-8 and TRBJ2-1; a weak D match, TRBD1 (6 bases). CDR3 size: 17 residues. With 1 base removed from V and 4 bases from J, the gap between germline ends came to 17 bases. Germline CDR1 SGHVS, CDR2 FQNEAQ. CDR3 protein: CASSLVGAGTLYNEQFF. Here the CDR3 DNA reads TGTGCCAGCAGCTTAGTAGGGGCCGGGACACTGTACAATGAGCAGTTCTTC.

This chain connects TRBV7-9 to TRBJ2-2; the match to TRBD2 covers 9 bases. Germline trimming cut 5 bases from V and 6 bases from J; bases unmatched to any gene: 16. Germline lookup yields CDR1 SEHNR and CDR2 FQNEAQ (reference sequence). The CDR3 is made up of 18 amino acids. CDR3 residues: CASSPRVRLAEVPGELFF. DNA for the CDR3: TGTGCCAGCAGCCCTAGGGTACGACTAGCGGAAGTACCCGGGGAGCTGTTTTTT.

This chain connects TRBV6-5 to TRBJ1-3; D perhaps matches TRBD1 (6 bases). The V gene's germline CDR1 is MNHEY and CDR2 SVGAGI. The CDR3 is 14 residues long. Trimming pared 4 bases from V and 4 bases from J, leaving 11 bases between. CDR3 nucleotides: TGTGCCAGCAGTTCCCAGGGGCTCGGAAACACCATATATTTT. Protein product: CASSSQGLGNTIYF.

The chain joins TRBV6-5 to TRBJ2-7; perhaps TRBD2 as D (5 bases). Trimming shortened V by 6 bases and J by 3 bases, and 12 bases separated the two germline ends. Germline V gene sequence: CDR1 MNHEY, CDR2 SVGAGI. There are 13 residues in the CDR3. For the CDR3, the DNA is TGTGCCAGCAGCCAAGGACTTAACTACGAGCAGTACTTC. Protein product: CASSQGLNYEQYF.

V is TRBV15 and J is TRBJ1-5, with no clear D. Deletions cut 4 bases from V and 4 bases from J, with 8 bases between. The CDR3 extends over 13 amino acids. Germline values: CDR1 LNHNV, CDR2 YYDKDF (reference sequence). CDR3 sequence reads: CATSITQNQPQHF. The CDR3 nucleotides read TGTGCCACCAGCATTACCCAGAATCAGCCCCAGCATTTT.

The rearrangement links TRBV5-1 to TRBJ1-1; possible D gene TRBD1, 5 bases. The ends were cut back, 3 bases at V and 2 bases at J, with 11 bases in the middle. The CDR3 has 14 residues. Germline V gene data show CDR1 as SGHRS and CDR2 as YFSETQ. The CDR3: CASSWGITNTEAFF. CDR3 in DNA: TGCGCCAGCAGCTGGGGCATAACAAACACTGAAGCTTTCTTT. Together with reference TRBV5-1 and TRBJ1-1, the CDR3 gives the full variable domain: KAGVTQTPRYLIKTRGQQVTLSCSPISGHRSVSWYQQTPGQGLQFLFEYFSETQRNKGNFPGRFSGRQFSNSRSEMNVSTLELGDSALYLCASSWGITNTEAFFGQGTRLTVV.

V is TRBV28 and J is TRBJ2-1; possible D gene TRBD1, 5 bases. CDR1 is MDHEN, CDR2 SYDVKM, per germline. Trimming shortened V by 4 bases and J by 15 bases, and 16 bases separated the two germline ends. CDR3 length equals 12 residues. CDR3 DNA: TGTGCCAGCAGTTCTTACAGGTTCGTCGGGTTCTTC. It specifies CASSSYRFVGFF. Full variable domain (outside the CDR3, taken from reference TRBV28 and TRBJ2-1): DVKVTQSSRYLVKRTGEKVFLECVQDMDHENMFWYRQDPGLGLRLIYFSYDVKMKEKGDIPEGYSVSREKKERFSLILESASTNQTSMYLCASSSYRFVGFFGPGTRLTVL.

The CDR3 sequence: CASSSARSALGWAYEQYF. The CDR3 nucleotides are TGTGCCAGCAGTTCCGCCAGGTCGGCGCTTGGGTGGGCCTACGAGCAGTACTTC. The rearrangement uses TRBV28 and TRBJ2-7; D ambiguous. The CDR3 loop spans 18 amino acids. The germline V gene has CDR1 MDHEN and CDR2 SYDVKM. With 4 bases removed from V and 2 bases from J, the gap between germline ends came to 24 bases.

V usage is TRBV4-1 and J usage is TRBJ2-3; 7 bases map to TRBD1. Germline V lookup: CDR1 MGHRA, CDR2 YSYEKL. The CDR3 spans 18 residues. Trimming removed 3 bases from V and 4 bases from J; junction bases left unmatched: 16. The CDR3 DNA reads TGCGCCAGCAGCCAGTGGGGAGCGGACAGGTCCTTTGCAGATACGCAGTATTTT. Translating gives CASSQWGADRSFADTQYF.

V is TRBV12-5 and J is TRBJ2-1; D perhaps matches TRBD2 (7 bases). V was pared by 5 bases and J by 7 bases, with 15 bases between. This CDR3 has 14 residues. Germline V lookup: CDR1 LGHNT, CDR2 FRNRAP. CDR3 protein: CASGAGEGKNEQFF. The CDR3 DNA sequence: TGTGCTAGTGGTGCAGGGGAGGGCAAGAATGAGCAGTTCTTC.

The chain joins TRBV7-8 to TRBJ2-2; D unclear. Germline CDR1 SGHVS, CDR2 FQNEAQ. V lost 3 bases, J lost 3 bases, and 14 bases lay in between. CDR3 size: 16 residues. As DNA, the CDR3 is TGTGCCAGCAGCTTCGGAGCTGGAACCTACACCGGGGAGCTGTTTTTT. Its protein is CASSFGAGTYTGELFF.

The chain links TRBV5-6 to TRBJ2-1, with D perhaps matching TRBD1 (6 bases). Germline CDR1 SGHDT, CDR2 YYEEEE. Trimming removed 2 bases at V and 4 bases at J, with 13 bases between. This CDR3 has 15 residues. The CDR3 loop is CASSLQGQTYNEQFF. CDR3 in DNA: TGTGCCAGCAGCTTACAAGGACAGACGTACAATGAGCAGTTCTTC.

This rearrangement joins TRBV11-2 to TRBJ1-2, with D possibly TRBD1 on 5 matching bases. CDR3 length equals 14 residues. Trimming took off 0 bases at V and 4 bases at J, with 9 bases between the two ends. The germline V gene has CDR1 SGHAT and CDR2 FQNNGV. Written as DNA, the CDR3 is TGTGCCAGCAGCTTAGATCGACAGACCTATGGCTACACCTTC. Its translation is CASSLDRQTYGYTF.

The genes are TRBV7-9 and TRBJ1-1, with a possible D match to TRBD1 (5 bases). Trimming cost V 5 bases and J 6 bases, with 16 bases left between them. This CDR3 contains 14 residues. The germline gives CDR1 SEHNR, CDR2 FQNEAQ (reference sequence). Here the CDR3 DNA reads TGTGCCAGCAGCCTTCGGGTGGGGGGTTCTGAAGCTTTCTTT. Its protein is CASSLRVGGSEAFF.

This CDR3 is CASSYINAGYNEQFF. The CDR3 DNA follows: TGTGCCAGCAGTTACATAAATGCGGGGTACAATGAGCAGTTCTTC. J is TRBJ2-1 and V is TRBV6-5, with D possibly being TRBD2 (6 bases). Germline assignment: CDR1 MNHEY and CDR2 SVGAGI. Trimming pared 2 bases from V and 4 bases from J, leaving 12 bases between. The CDR3 length is 15 residues.

V usage is TRBV27 and J usage is TRBJ2-7; maybe TRBD1 (6 bases). V lost 9 bases to trimming and J lost 6 bases, with 24 bases between them. The CDR3 covers 15 residues. The germline gives CDR1 MNHEY, CDR2 SMNVEV (reference sequence). The CDR3 reads CASSSYRVGGFEQYF. For the CDR3, the DNA is TGTGCCAGTTCTTCGTACAGGGTTGGGGGTTTCGAGCAGTACTTC.

The chain carries TRBV2 and TRBJ2-1, with 14 bases aligning to TRBD2. The germline CDR1 and CDR2 sequences are SNHLY and FYNNEI. This CDR3 has 19 amino acids. The ends lost 9 bases at V and 5 bases at J; junction bases unmatched: 18. CDR3 sequence reads: CASNPGLAGEEGWHNEQFF. CDR3 sequence (DNA): TGTGCCAGTAATCCGGGACTAGCGGGAGAGGAGGGCTGGCACAATGAGCAGTTCTTC.

The chain carries TRBV19 and TRBJ1-5; D is perhaps TRBD1 (6 bases). This CDR3 contains 14 residues. Germline CDR1 reads LNHDA; CDR2 reads SQIVND (reference sequence). V lost 10 bases, J lost 4 bases, and 17 bases lay in between. The CDR3 DNA follows: TGTGCCACGACCACAGGGAACCGGAATCAGCCCCAGCATTTT. This translates into CATTTGNRNQPQHF.